The 22 T cell receptor beta chains below were found in one sample sequenced in a study of cytomegalovirus exposure and HLA in healthy donors. Primers: 60 Vbeta forward and 13 Jbeta reverse. Generated by immunoSEQ multiplex PCR, the TCRdb table keeps only in-frame clones and is missing some. Its listing shows roughly 60,000 clones. The sequenced sample was PBMCs. These receptors originate from a woman between 18 and 29 years old in good health and CMV-seronegative.

The rearrangement uses TRBV5-1 and TRBJ2-7; TRBD2 matches at 10 bases. V lost 0 bases and J lost 5; bases outside the gene matches: 8. This CDR3 contains 16 residues. Germline-derived CDR1 and CDR2 are SGHRS and YFSETQ. The DNA of the CDR3 is TGCGCCAGCAGCTTGGGTAGCGGGAGGTTCCTCGACGAGCAGTACTTC. Translating gives CASSLGSGRFLDEQYF.

The chain combines TRBV4-1 with TRBJ2-7; D uncertain. The CDR3 consists of 15 residues. Germline values: CDR1 MGHRA, CDR2 YSYEKL. Trimming stripped 0 bases from V and 7 bases from J, with 16 bases between. The chain's CDR3 is CASSQDQLSLSEQYF. In DNA, the CDR3 is TGCGCCAGCAGCCAAGATCAACTGAGTTTGAGTGAGCAGTACTTC.

V gene TRBV4-1 combines with J gene TRBJ2-2; no clear D. V lost 1 base, J lost 4 bases, and 10 bases lay in between. Germline CDR1 is MGHRA and CDR2 is YSYEKL. This CDR3 region has 15 residues. The CDR3 is CASSQGSLGTGELFF. CDR3 nucleotide sequence: TGCGCCAGCAGCCAAGGATCCCTCGGCACCGGGGAGCTGTTTTTT.

The rearrangement links TRBV2 to TRBJ1-4, with TRBD1 identical over 7 bases. The germline V gene has CDR1 SNHLY and CDR2 FYNNEI. This CDR3 is built from 15 residues. J lost 8 bases, V lost 4 bases, and 10 bases had no gene match. CDR3 nucleotide sequence: TGTGCCAGCAGTGCTGACAGGGATCCGAGGGAAAAACTGTTTTTT. Amino acid sequence: CASSADRDPREKLFF.

This chain joins TRBV20-1 and TRBJ1-2; 9 nucleotides match TRBD1. The CDR3 is 11 amino acids. V trimming: 7 bases; J trimming: 7 bases; junction bases outside the gene matches: 4. Germline CDR1 DFQATT, CDR2 SNEGSKA (reference sequence). Here the CDR3 reads CSVPGQGGYTF. The CDR3 coding sequence is TGCAGTGTTCCGGGACAGGGTGGCTACACCTTC.

The gene calls are TRBV30 and TRBJ1-2; D gene uncertain. This CDR3 contains 13 residues. The germline CDR1 and CDR2 sequences are GTSNPN and SVGIG (reference sequence). The V end lost 0 bases, the J end lost 4 bases, and 9 bases lay between the germline ends. As DNA, the CDR3 is TGTGCCTGGAGTGTGATAGAGGGCTATGGCTACACCTTC. It encodes CAWSVIEGYGYTF.

This chain uses TRBV7-9 with TRBJ1-3; 10 positions match TRBD1. This CDR3 contains 17 residues. Trimming removed 4 bases from V and 4 bases from J; junction bases left unmatched: 10. Germline V gives CDR1 SEHNR, CDR2 FQNEAQ (reference sequence). The CDR3 here is CASSYTPGQGIGNTIYF. Here the CDR3 DNA reads TGTGCCAGCAGCTATACACCGGGACAGGGGATCGGAAACACCATATATTTT.

The V gene is TRBV30, the J gene TRBJ2-7, with D tentatively TRBD2 (6 bases). The germline gives CDR1 GTSNPN, CDR2 SVGIG (reference sequence). There are 14 residues in the CDR3. V shed 2 bases and J shed 4 bases, with 15 bases lying between them. The CDR3 loop is CAWSRLTGGYEQYF. CDR3 coding DNA: TGTGCCTGGAGTAGATTAACCGGGGGTTACGAGCAGTACTTC.

The chain carries TRBV7-2 and TRBJ1-5; D is possibly TRBD1 (5 bases). Germline CDR1 reads SGHTA; CDR2 reads FQGNSA. The CDR3 spans 15 residues. V was trimmed by 2 bases and J by 6 bases, leaving 14 bases between them. CDR3 in DNA: TGTGCCAGCAGCTTAACCGACAGCCGCCGTCAGCCCCAGCATTTT. Protein sequence: CASSLTDSRRQPQHF. The full variable domain, completed using reference TRBV7-2 and TRBJ1-5, is GAGVSQSPSNKVTEKGKDVELRCDPISGHTALYWYRQSLGQGLEFLIYFQGNSAPDKSGLPSDRFSAERTGGSVSTLTIQRTQQEDSAVYLCASSLTDSRRQPQHFGDGTRLSIL.

CDR3 nucleotides: TGCGCCAGCAGCATGCAGGGAGGAACTAATGAAAAACTGTTTTTT. Protein: CASSMQGGTNEKLFF. The chain links TRBV5-1 to TRBJ1-4; D perhaps matches TRBD1 (5 bases). Germline V CDR1 and CDR2: SGHRS, YFSETQ. V was clipped by 4 bases and J by 1 base, with 11 bases between them. The CDR3 loop spans 15 amino acids.

The chain joins TRBV4-1 to TRBJ2-1; 12 nucleotides agree with TRBD2. Germline V CDR1 and CDR2: MGHRA, YSYEKL. V gave up 0 bases and J gave up 13 bases; unmatched junction bases: 16. This CDR3 is built from 18 residues. The CDR3 DNA reads as TGCGCCAGCAGCCAAGATGGGCTAGCGGGGGGGGCCGCTTTGAATCAGTTCTTC. Protein: CASSQDGLAGGAALNQFF.

The genes are TRBV9 and TRBJ2-7; 8 nucleotides match TRBD1. The J segment lost 6 bases and the V segment lost 1 base, leaving 9 bases of the junction unmatched. Germline-derived CDR1 and CDR2 are SGDLS and YYNGEE. The CDR3 is 15 amino acids. The chain's CDR3 is CASSVTGTGSGEQYF. The CDR3 region has the DNA TGTGCCAGCAGCGTAACCGGGACAGGTTCTGGCGAGCAGTACTTC.

The chain recombines TRBV6-5 with TRBJ2-7, with a tentative D call TRBD2 (6 bases). This CDR3 is 13 amino acids long. From germline, CDR1 is MNHEY and CDR2 SVGAGI. V was trimmed by 2 bases and J by 6 bases, leaving 11 bases between them. The CDR3 sequence: CASSYGEAGEQYF. The CDR3 coding sequence is TGTGCCAGCAGTTACGGGGAGGCGGGCGAGCAGTACTTC.

The chain is built from TRBV7-9 and TRBJ1-2; 7 bases match TRBD1. The V and J ends lost 4 bases and 0 bases, in that order; junction bases with no gene match: 5. Germline lookup yields CDR1 SEHNR and CDR2 FQNEAQ (reference sequence). This CDR3 region has 15 residues. CDR3: CASSSGGTANYGYTF. The CDR3 DNA is TGTGCCAGCAGCTCGGGGGGGACAGCTAACTATGGCTACACCTTC.

V is TRBV14 and J is TRBJ2-1; the match to TRBD2 covers 13 bases. V shed 1 base and J 8 bases; nucleotides not matched to a gene: 8. The CDR3 runs to 17 residues. The V gene's germline CDR1 is SGHDN and CDR2 FVKESK. CDR3 sequence (DNA): TGTGCCAGCAGCCAAGCTCGGACTAGCGGGAGTAGCGATGAGCAGTTCTTC. Amino acids: CASSQARTSGSSDEQFF.

The rearrangement uses TRBV4-1 and TRBJ2-3; 14 bases align to TRBD2. Germline V gene sequence: CDR1 MGHRA, CDR2 YSYEKL. The CDR3 is 15 amino acids. After removal of 1 base from V and 8 bases from J, the junction contained 2 bases not matched to a gene. The DNA for the CDR3 is TGCGCCAGCAGCCAAGGGGGACTAGCGGGAGTTACGCAGTATTTT. Protein product: CASSQGGLAGVTQYF.

The V and J genes are TRBV9 and TRBJ1-1; tentative D call: TRBD1 (5 bases). V shed 0 bases and J shed 5 bases, with 11 bases lying between them. Germline V gene lookup returns CDR1 SGDLS and CDR2 YYNGEE. CDR3 length: 14 amino acids. CDR3 nucleotide sequence: TGTGCCAGCAGCGTAGGACAGCTGGGTACTGAAGCTTTCTTT. Encoded protein: CASSVGQLGTEAFF.

This chain links TRBV5-1 with TRBJ2-5; 7 positions match TRBD2. J gave up 1 base and V 0 bases, and 3 bases lay outside the gene matches. The CDR3 length is 15 residues. Germline values: CDR1 SGHRS, CDR2 YFSETQ. CDR3 protein: CASSLDTGGQETQYF. The CDR3 DNA follows: TGCGCCAGCAGCTTGGATACGGGAGGCCAAGAGACCCAGTACTTC.

V gene TRBV28 combines with J gene TRBJ1-2, with D unclear. The CDR3 covers 16 residues. Germline CDR1 MDHEN, CDR2 SYDVKM. Trimming stripped 1 base from V and 0 bases from J, with 12 bases between. The CDR3 reads CASSLYAESANYGYTF. CDR3 bases: TGTGCCAGCAGTTTATATGCAGAATCTGCTAACTATGGCTACACCTTC.

CDR3 region: CASSFRLAGGSETQYF. DNA for the CDR3: TGTGCCAGCAGCTTTAGACTAGCGGGAGGGAGTGAGACCCAGTACTTC. The chain joins TRBV11-3 to TRBJ2-5, with 14 bases aligning to TRBD2. The CDR3 length is 16 residues. From germline, CDR1 is SGHNT and CDR2 YENEEA. V was clipped by 3 bases and J by 5 bases; unmatched bases: 5.

The chain carries TRBV29-1 and TRBJ2-7; 7 positions match TRBD2. The CDR3 runs to 13 residues. V shed 7 bases, J shed 4 bases, and the junction held 10 bases outside the gene matches. Germline V lookup: CDR1 SQVTM, CDR2 ANQGSEA. CDR3 nucleotide sequence: TGCAGCGGGGGAGCGGGAAGCGGGTACGAGCAGTACTTC. It is translated as CSGGAGSGYEQYF.

The J gene is TRBJ2-5, the V gene TRBV9; D perhaps matches TRBD2 (6 bases). The germline V gene encodes CDR1 SGDLS and CDR2 YYNGEE. The CDR3 spans 13 residues. Trimming left V 1 base short and J 7 bases short, with 11 bases between. CDR3 residues: CASSVTGVGTQYF. The CDR3 coding sequence is TGTGCCAGCAGCGTAACGGGGGTGGGGACCCAGTACTTC.